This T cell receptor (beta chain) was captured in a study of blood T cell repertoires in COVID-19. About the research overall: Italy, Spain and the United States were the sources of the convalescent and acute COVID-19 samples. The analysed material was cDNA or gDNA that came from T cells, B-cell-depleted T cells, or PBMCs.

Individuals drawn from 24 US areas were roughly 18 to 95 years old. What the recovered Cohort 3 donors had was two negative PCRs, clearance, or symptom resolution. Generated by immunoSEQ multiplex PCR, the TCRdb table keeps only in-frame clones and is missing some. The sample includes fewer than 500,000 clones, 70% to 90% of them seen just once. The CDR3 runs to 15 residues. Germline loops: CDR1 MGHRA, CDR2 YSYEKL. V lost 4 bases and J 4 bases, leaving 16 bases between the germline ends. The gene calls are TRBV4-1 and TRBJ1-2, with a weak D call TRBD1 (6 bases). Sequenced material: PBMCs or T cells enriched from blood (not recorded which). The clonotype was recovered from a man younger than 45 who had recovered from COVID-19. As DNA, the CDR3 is TGCGCCAGCAGCCCCCCAACTGGACAGAGCTATGGCTACACCTTC. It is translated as CASSPPTGQSYGYTF.